Shown below are 8 T cell receptor beta chains from a single sample sequenced in a study of blood T cell repertoires in COVID-19. TCRdb keeps only in-frame clones here, not all; method: immunoSEQ multiplex PCR. The table records roughly 50,000 clones, 65% to 90% of them present only once. Sequencing was done on a sample of peripheral blood. The receptors were sampled from a man aged 65 to 85 with acute or convalescent COVID-19.

The chain has TRBV7-6 and TRBJ2-1; maybe TRBD1 (6 bases). Germline-derived CDR1 and CDR2 are SGHVS and FNYEAQ. The V and J ends lost 5 bases and 0 bases respectively, with 14 bases between them. The CDR3 extends over 16 amino acids. The CDR3 DNA reads as TGTGCCAGCAGCGCTACAGGGTGGAACTCCTACAATGAGCAGTTCTTC. This translates into CASSATGWNSYNEQFF.

This clone was detected a few times. The chain links TRBV6-6 to TRBJ2-2, with 9 bases matching TRBD2. The germline V gene encodes CDR1 MNHNY and CDR2 SVGAGI (reference sequence). J lost 5 bases, V lost 5 bases, and 15 bases had no gene match. This CDR3 is built from 18 residues. The CDR3 spells CASSRGVAGVVGTGELFF. The CDR3 region has the DNA TGTGCCAGCAGTCGGGGGGTAGCGGGAGTGGTTGGAACCGGGGAGCTGTTTTTT.

This chain links TRBV7-6 with TRBJ2-1, with a weak D call TRBD2 (10 bases). V lost 5 bases and J lost 6, with 38 bases in between. The CDR3 is 22 residues long. CDR1 and CDR2 (germline): SGHVS, FNYEAQ. This CDR3 reads CASSRTVDGTGYALAGVNEQFF. The CDR3 coding sequence is TGTGCCAGCAGCCGTACTGTCGACGGGACAGGGTACGCTCTAGCGGGAGTCAATGAGCAGTTCTTC.

The chain links TRBV4-3 to TRBJ1-1; the match to TRBD1 covers 7 bases. CDR3 length: 16 residues. Germline lookup yields CDR1 LGHNA and CDR2 YSLEER. The ends lost 0 bases at V and 3 bases at J; junction bases unmatched: 7. The CDR3 is CASSQDSGTEDTEAFF. In DNA, the CDR3 is TGCGCCAGCAGCCAAGATTCAGGGACAGAGGACACTGAAGCTTTCTTT.

This clone turned up a few times. V is TRBV3-1 (or the pseudogene TRBV3-2) and J is TRBJ2-3, with D maybe TRBD2 (7 bases). Germline V lookup: CDR1 LGHDT, CDR2 YNNKEL (reference sequence). This CDR3 comprises 13 residues. The V end lost 2 bases, the J end lost 5 bases, and 8 bases lay between the germline ends. As DNA, the CDR3 is TGTGCCAGCAGCCAAAGGGGGGGAGATACGCAGTATTTT. This encodes CASSQRGGDTQYF.

This sequence joins TRBV14 and TRBJ2-7; 15 positions match TRBD2. The CDR3 has 17 amino acids. Per germline, CDR1 SGHDN and CDR2 FVKESK. The ends lost 3 bases at V and 0 bases at J; junction bases unmatched: 3. The CDR3 protein is CASSHGGLAGGSYEQYF. For the CDR3, the DNA is TGTGCCAGCAGCCACGGGGGACTAGCGGGAGGCTCCTACGAGCAGTACTTC.

This clone is deemed medium-sized (0.01 to 0.1%). This chain uses TRBV6-4 with TRBJ2-1, with 11 bases that match TRBD1. The germline V gene has CDR1 MRHNA and CDR2 SNTAGT. The CDR3 length is 16 residues. Trimming at V came to 3 bases and at J to 4 bases, leaving 5 bases not matched to a gene. This chain's CDR3 is CASSETGTGGYNEQFF. CDR3 coding DNA: TGTGCCAGCAGTGAGACCGGGACAGGGGGGTACAATGAGCAGTTCTTC.

This chain joins TRBV28 and TRBJ1-1; no firm D call. Trimming removed 7 bases at V and 7 bases at J, with 16 bases between. The CDR3 is 13 residues long. The germline CDR1 and CDR2 sequences are MDHEN and SYDVKM. Written as DNA, the CDR3 is TGTGCCAGCACCGCAATCGTAGCTTTTGAAGCTTTCTTT. Translating it yields CASTAIVAFEAFF.